These 9 T cell receptor beta chains share one sample of origin, sequenced in a study of blood T cell repertoires in COVID-19. Clones were sequenced by immunoSEQ multiplex PCR, and TCRdb holds only the in-frame ones, with some missing. The sample includes about 42,000 clones, roughly four fifths of them seen just once. Sequenced sample: peripheral blood. The source of these receptors is an older woman with acute or convalescent COVID-19.

The genes are TRBV18 and TRBJ1-5; perhaps TRBD1 as D (5 bases). V lost 4 bases, J lost 3 bases, and 13 bases lay in between. The CDR3 has 15 amino acids. Per the germline V gene, CDR1 is KGHSH and CDR2 is LQKENI. CDR3 nucleotide sequence: TGTGCCAGCTCACGGGAAACAGGCCCCAATCAGCCCCAGCATTTT. Translating gives CASSRETGPNQPQHF.

This clone turned up a few times. The chain joins TRBV10-1 to TRBJ2-2; TRBD2 might be the D (7 bases). Trimming stripped 6 bases from V and 4 bases from J, with 15 bases between. Germline-derived CDR1 and CDR2 are WNHNN and SYGVQD (reference sequence). This CDR3 has 15 amino acids. The CDR3 nucleotides are TGCGCCAGCAGATCACGGAGGGGGGGCACCGGGGAGCTGTTTTTT. Protein product: CASRSRRGGTGELFF.

This clone was counted once. The V gene is TRBV18, the J gene TRBJ2-7, with TRBD1 identical over 7 bases. J lost 5 bases, V lost 6 bases, and 16 bases had no gene match. CDR3 size: 16 residues. Germline V lookup: CDR1 KGHSH, CDR2 LQKENI. CDR3 DNA: TGTGCCAGCTCCCGACAGGACGACAGGGCACTTAACGAGCAGTACTTC. It specifies CASSRQDDRALNEQYF.

This chain links TRBV5-1 with TRBJ2-1, with D possibly matching TRBD2 (7 bases). V was cut by 2 bases and J by 4 bases, with 13 bases left in between. The CDR3 is made up of 15 amino acids. Germline CDR1 reads SGHRS; CDR2 reads YFSETQ. The DNA for the CDR3 is TGCGCCAGCAGCTTAGTCGGGGGGCTTTACAATGAGCAGTTCTTC. Translated: CASSLVGGLYNEQFF.

This clone appeared a single time. The chain has TRBV2 and TRBJ2-7; D is perhaps TRBD2 (5 bases). Germline V gives CDR1 SNHLY, CDR2 FYNNEI. The CDR3 runs 14 residues. V was clipped by 6 bases and J by 7 bases, with 19 bases between them. The CDR3 is CASRTADPGGEQYF. DNA for the CDR3: TGTGCCAGCAGAACGGCCGACCCTGGCGGGGAGCAGTACTTC.

The chain has TRBV19 and TRBJ2-3; D may be TRBD2 (6 bases). Germline CDR1 and CDR2: LNHDA and SQIVND (reference sequence). The CDR3 is made up of 14 amino acids. V dropped 7 bases and J dropped 7 bases, with 18 bases sitting between them. This chain's CDR3 is CASNVPGLGYTQYF. Here the CDR3 DNA reads TGTGCCAGTAACGTCCCGGGACTGGGGTATACGCAGTATTTT. The variable domain in full, completed from reference TRBV19 and TRBJ2-3, reads DGGITQSPKYLFRKEGQNVTLSCEQNLNHDAMYWYRQDPGQGLRLIYYSQIVNDFQKGDIAEGYSVSREKKESFPLTVTSAQKNPTAFYLCASNVPGLGYTQYFGPGTRLTVL.

This chain links TRBV9 with TRBJ1-6; D uncertain. Germline V gene sequence: CDR1 SGDLS, CDR2 YYNGEE. This CDR3 is 15 amino acids long. Trimming cost V 2 bases and J 3 bases, with 9 bases left between them. CDR3 bases: TGTGCCAGCAGCGTCCGGGGTGACTATAATTCACCCCTCCACTTT. Its translation is CASSVRGDYNSPLHF.

The rearrangement links TRBV5-1 to TRBJ1-3; 9 positions agree with TRBD1. The V gene's germline CDR1 is SGHRS and CDR2 YFSETQ. The CDR3 has 15 amino acids. The junction had 7 bases not matched to a gene; V was cut back by 0 bases and J by 9 bases. The CDR3 region has the DNA TGCGCCAGCAGCTTGGGGACAGGGGACTTTGTCACCATATATTTT. Translating gives CASSLGTGDFVTIYF.

This clone was seen just once. The chain is built from TRBV4-3 and TRBJ2-3, with a possible D match to TRBD1 (6 bases). CDR3 size: 12 residues. Germline V gene lookup returns CDR1 LGHNA and CDR2 YSLEER. The germline V and J ends were trimmed by 0 bases and 8 bases, with 6 bases remaining between them. CDR3 coding DNA: TGCGCCAGCAGCCAAGACAGGGGTACGCAGTATTTT. The encoded protein is CASSQDRGTQYF.